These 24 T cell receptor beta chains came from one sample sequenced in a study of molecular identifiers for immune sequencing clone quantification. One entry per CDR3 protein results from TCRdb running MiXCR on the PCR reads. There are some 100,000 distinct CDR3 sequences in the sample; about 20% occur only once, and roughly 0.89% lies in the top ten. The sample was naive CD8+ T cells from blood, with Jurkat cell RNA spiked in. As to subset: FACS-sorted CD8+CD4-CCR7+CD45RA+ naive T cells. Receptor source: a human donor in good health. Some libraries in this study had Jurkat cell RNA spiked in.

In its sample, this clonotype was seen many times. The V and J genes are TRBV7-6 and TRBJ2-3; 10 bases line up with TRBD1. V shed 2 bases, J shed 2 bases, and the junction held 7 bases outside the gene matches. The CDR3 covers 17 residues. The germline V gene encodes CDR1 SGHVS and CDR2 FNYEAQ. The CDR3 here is CASSLYGTGALTDTQYF. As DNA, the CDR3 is TGTGCCAGCAGCTTATACGGGACAGGGGCACTCACAGATACGCAGTATTTT.

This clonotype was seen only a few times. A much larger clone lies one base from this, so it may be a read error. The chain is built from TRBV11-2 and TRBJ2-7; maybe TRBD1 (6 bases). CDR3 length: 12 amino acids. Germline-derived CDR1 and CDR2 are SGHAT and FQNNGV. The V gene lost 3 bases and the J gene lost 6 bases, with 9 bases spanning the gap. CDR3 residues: CASSFAGAEQYF. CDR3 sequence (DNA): TGTGCCAGCAGCTTCGCAGGGGCCGAGCAGTACTTC.

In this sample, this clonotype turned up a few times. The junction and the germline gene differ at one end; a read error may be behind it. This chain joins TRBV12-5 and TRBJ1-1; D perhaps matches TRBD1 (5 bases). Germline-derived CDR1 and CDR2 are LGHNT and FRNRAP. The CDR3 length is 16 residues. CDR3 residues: CASGLAYGPRAPEASF. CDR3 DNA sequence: TGTGCTAGTGGTTTGGCCTATGGTCCCAGGGCCCCTGAAGCTTCCTTT. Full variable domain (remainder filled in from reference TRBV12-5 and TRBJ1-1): DARVTQTPRHKVTEMGQEVTMRCQPILGHNTVFWYRQTMMQGLELLAYFRNRAPLDDSGMPKDRFSAEMPDATLATLKIQPSEPRDSAVYFCASGLAYGPRAPEASFGQGTRLTVV.

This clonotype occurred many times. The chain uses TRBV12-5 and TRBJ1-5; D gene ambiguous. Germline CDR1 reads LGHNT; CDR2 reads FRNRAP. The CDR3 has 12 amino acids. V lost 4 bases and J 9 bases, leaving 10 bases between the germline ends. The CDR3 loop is CASGSPLGPQHF. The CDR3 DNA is TGTGCTAGTGGTTCCCCCCTAGGGCCCCAGCATTTT.

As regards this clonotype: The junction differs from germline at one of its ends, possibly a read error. The DNA of the CDR3 is TGTGCCAGCAGTTGGGGCCACAATGAGCAGTCCTTC. It encodes CASSWGHNEQSF. The chain joins TRBV6-2 or TRBV6-3 to TRBJ2-1; tentatively, D is TRBD1 (5 bases). Germline V gene data show CDR1 as MNHEY and CDR2 as SVGEGT. The CDR3 totals 12 residues.

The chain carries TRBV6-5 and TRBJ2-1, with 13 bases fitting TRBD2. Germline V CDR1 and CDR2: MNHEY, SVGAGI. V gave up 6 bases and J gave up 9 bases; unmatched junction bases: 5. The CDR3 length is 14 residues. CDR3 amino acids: CASSFTSGGVEQFF. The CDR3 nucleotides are TGTGCCAGCAGCTTCACTAGCGGGGGGGTTGAGCAGTTCTTC.

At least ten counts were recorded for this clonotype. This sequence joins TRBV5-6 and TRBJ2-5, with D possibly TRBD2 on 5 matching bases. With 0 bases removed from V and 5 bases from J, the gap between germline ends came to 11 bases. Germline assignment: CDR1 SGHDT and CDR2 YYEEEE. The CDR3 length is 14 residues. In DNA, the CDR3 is TGTGCCAGCAGCTTGGCCCGGGGATTGGAGACCCAGTACTTC. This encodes CASSLARGLETQYF.

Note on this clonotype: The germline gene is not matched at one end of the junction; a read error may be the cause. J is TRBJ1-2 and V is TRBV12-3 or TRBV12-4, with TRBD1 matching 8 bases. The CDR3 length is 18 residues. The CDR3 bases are TGTGCCAGCAGCTTCGAACTATTAGGGACAGGCGGGCGAAATGGCTACATCTTC. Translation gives CASSFELLGTGGRNGYIF.

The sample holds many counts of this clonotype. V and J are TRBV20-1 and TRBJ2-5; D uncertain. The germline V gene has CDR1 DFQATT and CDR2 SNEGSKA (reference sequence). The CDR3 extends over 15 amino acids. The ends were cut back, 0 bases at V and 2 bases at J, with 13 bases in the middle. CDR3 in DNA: TGCAGTGCTAGAGACAGCGAGGATTTTCAAGAGACCCAGTACTTC. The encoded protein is CSARDSEDFQETQYF.

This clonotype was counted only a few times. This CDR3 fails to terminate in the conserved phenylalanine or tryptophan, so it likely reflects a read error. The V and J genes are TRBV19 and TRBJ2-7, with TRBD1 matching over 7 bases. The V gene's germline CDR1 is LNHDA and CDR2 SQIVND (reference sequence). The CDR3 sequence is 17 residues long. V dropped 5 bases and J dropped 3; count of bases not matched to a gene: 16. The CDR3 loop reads CASSPSLWDRGLYEQYL. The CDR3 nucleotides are TGTGCCAGTAGTCCCAGCCTGTGGGACAGAGGGCTCTACGAGCAGTACCTC.

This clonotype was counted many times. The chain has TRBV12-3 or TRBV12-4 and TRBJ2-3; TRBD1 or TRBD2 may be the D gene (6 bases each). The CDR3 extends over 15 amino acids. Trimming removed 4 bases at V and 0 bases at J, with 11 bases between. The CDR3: CASSWGAGSTDTQYF. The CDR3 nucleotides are TGTGCCAGCAGTTGGGGGGCGGGGAGCACAGATACGCAGTATTTT.

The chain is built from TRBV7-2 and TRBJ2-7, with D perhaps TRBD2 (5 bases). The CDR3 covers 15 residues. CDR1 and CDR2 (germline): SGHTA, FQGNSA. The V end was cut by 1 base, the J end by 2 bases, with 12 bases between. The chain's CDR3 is CASSLVDSKAYEQYF. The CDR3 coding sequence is TGTGCCAGCAGCTTAGTGGACTCAAAAGCCTACGAGCAGTACTTC.

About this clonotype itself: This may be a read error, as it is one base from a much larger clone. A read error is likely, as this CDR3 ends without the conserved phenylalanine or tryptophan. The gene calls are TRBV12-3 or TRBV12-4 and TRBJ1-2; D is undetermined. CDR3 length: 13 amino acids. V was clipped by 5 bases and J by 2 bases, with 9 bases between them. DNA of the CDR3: TGTGCCAGCAGTCCCGGGAAAAACTATGGCTACACCCTC. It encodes CASSPGKNYGYTL.

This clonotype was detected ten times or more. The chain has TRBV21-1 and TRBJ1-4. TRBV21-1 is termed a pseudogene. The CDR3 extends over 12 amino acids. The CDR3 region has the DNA TGTGCCAGCAGCAACGTCGAGGCTAAACTGTTTTTT. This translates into CASSNVEAKLFF.

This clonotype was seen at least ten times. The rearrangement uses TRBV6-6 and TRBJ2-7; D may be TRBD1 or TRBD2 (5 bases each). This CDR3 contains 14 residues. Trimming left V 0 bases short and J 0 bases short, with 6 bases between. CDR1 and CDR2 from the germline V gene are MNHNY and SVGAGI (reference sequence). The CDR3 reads CASSYSGGSYEQYF. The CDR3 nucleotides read TGTGCCAGCAGTTACTCTGGGGGCTCCTACGAGCAGTACTTC.

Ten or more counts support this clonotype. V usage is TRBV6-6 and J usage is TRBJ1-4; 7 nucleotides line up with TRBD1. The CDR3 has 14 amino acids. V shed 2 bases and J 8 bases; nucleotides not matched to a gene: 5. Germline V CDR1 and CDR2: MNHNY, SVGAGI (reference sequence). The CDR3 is CASSYKGAGEKLFF. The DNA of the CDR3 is TGTGCCAGCAGTTACAAGGGGGCAGGAGAAAAACTGTTTTTT.

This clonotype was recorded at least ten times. The CDR3 region has the DNA TGTGCCAGCAGTCTAGGGTTGGCAGGAGTGAACACTGAAGCTTTCTTT. Its protein product is CASSLGLAGVNTEAFF. The rearrangement joins TRBV12-3 or TRBV12-4 to TRBJ1-1; D is unclear. V lost 5 bases and J lost 0, with 16 bases in between. This CDR3 is 16 amino acids long.

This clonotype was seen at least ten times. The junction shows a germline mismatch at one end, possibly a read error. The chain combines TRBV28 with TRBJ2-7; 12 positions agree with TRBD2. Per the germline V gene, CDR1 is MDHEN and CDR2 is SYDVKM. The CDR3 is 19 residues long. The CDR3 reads CASSLIPTSGRKPPYERYF. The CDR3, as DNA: TGTGCCAGCAGTTTGATCCCGACTAGCGGGAGAAAACCCCCCTACGAGCGGTACTTC.

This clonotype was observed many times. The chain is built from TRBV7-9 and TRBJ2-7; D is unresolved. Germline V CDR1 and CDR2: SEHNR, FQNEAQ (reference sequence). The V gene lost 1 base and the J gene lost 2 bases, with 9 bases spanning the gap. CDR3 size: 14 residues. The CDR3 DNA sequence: TGTGCCAGCAGCTTAGGTGTATTAGCCTACGAGCAGTACTTC. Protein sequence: CASSLGVLAYEQYF.

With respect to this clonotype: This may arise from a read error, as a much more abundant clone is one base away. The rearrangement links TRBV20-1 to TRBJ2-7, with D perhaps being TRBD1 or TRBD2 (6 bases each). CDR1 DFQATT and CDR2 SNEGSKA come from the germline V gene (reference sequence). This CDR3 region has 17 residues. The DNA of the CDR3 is TGCAGTGCTAGCTACAGGGACTCAGCCAGGACCGGCCACGAGCATTACTTC. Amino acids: CSASYRDSARTGHEHYF.

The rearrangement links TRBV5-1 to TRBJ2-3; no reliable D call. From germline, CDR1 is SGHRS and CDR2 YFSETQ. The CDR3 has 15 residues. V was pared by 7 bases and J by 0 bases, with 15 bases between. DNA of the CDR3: TGCGCCAGCGCCACCTGGCCTGATAGCACAGATACGCAGTATTTT. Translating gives CASATWPDSTDTQYF.

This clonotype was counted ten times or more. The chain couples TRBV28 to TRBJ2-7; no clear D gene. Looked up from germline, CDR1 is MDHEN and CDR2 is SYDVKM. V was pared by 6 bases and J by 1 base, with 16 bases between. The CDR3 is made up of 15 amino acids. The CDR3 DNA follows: TGTGCCAGCAGCCCCCCCGGGTTGGGGTCCTACGAGCAGTACTTC. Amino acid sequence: CASSPPGLGSYEQYF.

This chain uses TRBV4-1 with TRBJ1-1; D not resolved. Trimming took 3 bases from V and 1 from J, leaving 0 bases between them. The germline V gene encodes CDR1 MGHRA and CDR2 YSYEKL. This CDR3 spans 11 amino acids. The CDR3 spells CASSQNTEAFF. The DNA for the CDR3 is TGCGCCAGCAGCCAGAACACTGAAGCTTTCTTT.

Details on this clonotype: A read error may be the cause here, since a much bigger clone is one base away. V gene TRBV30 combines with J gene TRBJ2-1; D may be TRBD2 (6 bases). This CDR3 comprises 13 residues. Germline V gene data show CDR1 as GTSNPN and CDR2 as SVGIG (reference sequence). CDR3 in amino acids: CAWSGSSCNEQFF. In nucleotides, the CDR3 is TGTGCCTGGAGCGGGAGCTCCTGCAATGAGCAGTTCTTC.